This TCR beta chain was found in a study of shared clonotypes between healthy human individuals. Profiled with immunoSEQ multiplex PCR; TCRdb holds only in-frame clones, not every one. The table includes about 520,000 clones, approximately 95% detected once. The V and J ends lost 2 bases and 4 bases, in that order; junction bases with no gene match: 6. Germline CDR1 reads SGHNT; CDR2 reads YYREEE (reference sequence). The CDR3 is 16 amino acids. This clonotype was sampled from a woman in her twenties or thirties in good health. The rearrangement joins TRBV5-4 to TRBJ2-1; 10 positions agree with TRBD2. Sequencing used naive CD4+ T cells sorted from blood. Subset: CD45RA+ positively selected. CDR3 loop: CASSLGLAVDYNEQFF. The CDR3 DNA reads as TGTGCCAGCAGCTTAGGACTAGCGGTAGATTACAATGAGCAGTTCTTC.